These T cell receptor beta chains were read from a single sample in a study of sequential checkpoint blockade in melanoma. Only in-frame clones appear in the TCRdb table, and some are missing; sequencing was by immunoSEQ multiplex PCR. In the table there are 35,000 to 40,000 clones, under 35% of which are singletons. The sample was tumor tissue (inferred from file names), taken from a patient given nivolumab and ipilimumab in sequence. The receptors derive from a human donor with melanoma. CDR3s include the opening cysteine and the closing phenylalanine or tryptophan. The D gene is left open where the match is weak. Clone size is shown for a subset of rows, as once, few, many or a class of expanded clone.

V	size	J	D	DNA	CDR3
TRBV6-8	few	TRBJ2-6	TRBD1	TGTGCCAGCACCCCAGGGACAGAATTCTACTCTGGGGCCAACGTCCTGACTTTC	CASTPGTEFYSGANVLTF
TRBV11-3	few	TRBJ2-2	.	TGTGCCAGCAGCTCCGCAGGGCCTCTAAACACCGGGGAGCTGTTTTTT	CASSSAGPLNTGELFF
TRBV6-8	.	TRBJ1-1	.	TGTGCCAGCAGTGGGGCAGGTGAGAACACTGAAGCTTTCTTT	CASSGAGENTEAFF
TRBV23-1	.	TRBJ1-5	.	TGCGCCAGCAGCTTGATTTGGGATCAGCCCCAGCATTTT	CASSLIWDQPQHF
TRBV2	few	TRBJ1-1	.	TGTGCCAGCAGGGGGGGAGCGACTGAAGCTTTCTTT	CASRGGATEAFF
TRBV6-8	few	TRBJ1-2	TRBD1	TGTGCCAGCAGTATACCGGGACAGGGAGGCGGCTACACCTTC	CASSIPGQGGGYTF
TRBV11-3	many	TRBJ1-1	TRBD1	TGTGCCAGCAGCTTCCTGACAGGGGAAACTGAAGCTTTCTTT	CASSFLTGETEAFF
TRBV6-8	few	TRBJ1-1	.	TGTGCCAGCAGTTACTCCGGGGGCACTGAAGCTTTCTTT	CASSYSGGTEAFF
TRBV11-3	many	TRBJ2-1	.	TGTGCCAGCAGCTTAAGTGGAGGGTCCTACAATGAGCAGTTCTTC	CASSLSGGSYNEQFF
TRBV30	.	TRBJ2-7	.	TGTGCCTGGAGGCGAGGTATCTCCTACGAGCAGTACTTC	CAWRRGISYEQYF
TRBV23-1	.	TRBJ2-1	.	TGCGCCAGCAGTCATCCTGGGGGGGCCTGTTGCTCCTACAATGAGCAGTTCTTC	CASSHPGGACCSYNEQFF
TRBV19	.	TRBJ2-7	TRBD1	TGTGCCAGTAGTAAGAGGGGGCAGGGAACATACGAGCAGTACTTC	CASSKRGQGTYEQYF
TRBV30	few	TRBJ1-2	.	TGTGCCTGGAGCTTAGGCGCACATGGCTACACCTTC	CAWSLGAHGYTF
TRBV5-1	.	TRBJ1-1	.	TGCGCCAGCAGCTTGGAAAGGGTGAACACTGAAGCTTTCTTT	CASSLERVNTEAFF
TRBV6-8	.	TRBJ2-7	.	TGTGCCAGCAGCAACCTCGCGAACGAGCAGTACTTC	CASSNLANEQYF
TRBV29-1	.	TRBJ1-2	.	TGCAGCGTTGGGGGGGGCGACTATGGCTACACCTTC	CSVGGGDYGYTF
TRBV5-1	.	TRBJ2-7	TRBD2	TGCGCCAGCACCTCGACTAGCGGGAGTGTCGACGAGCAGTACTTC	CASTSTSGSVDEQYF
TRBV7-5	.	TRBJ2-3	.	TGTGCCAGCAGCCTTATCTCCGAGACTAGCACAGATACGCAGTATTTT	CASSLISETSTDTQYF
TRBV18	.	TRBJ2-3	.	TGTGCCAGCTCACCACTTCAGTCCACAGATACGCAGTATTTT	CASSPLQSTDTQYF
TRBV7-1	many	TRBJ1-5	TRBD1	TGTGCCAGCAGCTTAATAAGAGGGGACAGCCCCCAGCCCCAGCATTTT	CASSLIRGDSPQPQHF
TRBV1	few	TRBJ1-1	.	TGCGCCAGCAGCCAAGAATCGGGCACAGTCACTGAAGCTTTCTTT	CASSQESGTVTEAFF
TRBV11-3	many	TRBJ2-2	.	TGTGCCAGCAGCCCCCGCCTGGGATCAGGCACCGGGGAGCTGTTTTTT	CASSPRLGSGTGELFF
TRBV19	few	TRBJ1-1	.	TGTGCCAGTAGCCCGGTCGGGGGTCTTGAAGCTTTCTTT	CASSPVGGLEAFF
TRBV11-3	few	TRBJ2-1	TRBD2	TGTGCCAGCAGCCCTGCCGGGACTAGCGATTACAATGAGCAGTTCTTC	CASSPAGTSDYNEQFF
TRBV9	.	TRBJ1-6	.	TGTGCCAGCAGCGCCCTAGGAGATTCACCCCTCCACTTT	CASSALGDSPLHF
TRBV6-8	.	TRBJ1-2	.	TGTGCCAGCAGTGATAGTGGGGGATTTTATGGCTACACCTTC	CASSDSGGFYGYTF
TRBV5-1	.	TRBJ2-5	.	TGCGCCAGCAGCTTTCGTGGCAACCAAGCCCTGGTCGAGACCCAGTACTTC	CASSFRGNQALVETQYF
TRBV11-3	many	TRBJ1-1	TRBD1	TGTGCCAGCAGCTTTTGGACAGGAGACACTGAAGCTTTCTTT	CASSFWTGDTEAFF
TRBV11-3	many	TRBJ2-3	TRBD2	TGTGCCAGCAGCGCCGGGACTAGCGGGAGGGCCCAGGGGGATACGCAGTATTTT	CASSAGTSGRAQGDTQYF